This T cell receptor beta chain was obtained from a study of beta chain features in type 1 diabetes. Study-wide results and caveats: Type 1 diabetes patients showed fewer insertions and more deletions at VDJ junctions. Small HLA sub-analyses could not settle whether HLA shapes TCRB rearrangement. Shortening of TCRB CDR3s, moderate but significant, appeared in all four CD4+ subsets of Type 1 diabetes patients.

The CDR3 is 12 amino acids. The V gene lost 6 bases and the J gene lost 4 bases, with 9 bases spanning the gap. Germline CDR1 MNHEY, CDR2 SVGAGI. The authors sorted CD4+ naive, central memory, regulatory and stem cell-like memory cells via CD45RO/CCR7/CD25/CD127/CD95/CD27. Since all of the isolated RNA was reverse transcribed, expressed TCRB transcripts were what got sequenced. Approximately 3.6 million reads, on average, came from each naive, central memory and regulatory T cell sample. Sequenced by immunoSEQ multiplex PCR; TCRdb stores in-frame clones only, minus some. The repertoire holds some 360,000 clones, over 8.5% seen once, with 0.45% to 0.65% in the top ten. With respect to this clone: Its target is unknown.

This sequence was found in a man aged 30 to 39 with type 1 diabetes. Sequenced sample: central memory CD4+ T cells from blood. The chain couples TRBV6-5 to TRBJ1-2, with a possible D match to TRBD1 (5 bases). CDR3 sequence: CASREGFYGYTF. As DNA, the CDR3 is TGTGCCAGCAGGGAGGGGTTCTATGGCTACACCTTC.